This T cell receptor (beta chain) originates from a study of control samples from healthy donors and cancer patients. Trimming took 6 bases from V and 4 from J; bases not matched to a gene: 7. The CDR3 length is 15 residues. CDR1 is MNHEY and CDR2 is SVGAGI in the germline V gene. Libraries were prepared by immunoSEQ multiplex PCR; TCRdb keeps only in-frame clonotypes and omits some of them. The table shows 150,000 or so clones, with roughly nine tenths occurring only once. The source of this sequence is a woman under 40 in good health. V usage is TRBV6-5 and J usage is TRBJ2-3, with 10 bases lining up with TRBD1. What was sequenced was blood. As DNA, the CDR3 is TGTGCCAGCAGCCTAGCAGGGACAGGGGCAGATACGCAGTATTTT. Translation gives CASSLAGTGADTQYF.